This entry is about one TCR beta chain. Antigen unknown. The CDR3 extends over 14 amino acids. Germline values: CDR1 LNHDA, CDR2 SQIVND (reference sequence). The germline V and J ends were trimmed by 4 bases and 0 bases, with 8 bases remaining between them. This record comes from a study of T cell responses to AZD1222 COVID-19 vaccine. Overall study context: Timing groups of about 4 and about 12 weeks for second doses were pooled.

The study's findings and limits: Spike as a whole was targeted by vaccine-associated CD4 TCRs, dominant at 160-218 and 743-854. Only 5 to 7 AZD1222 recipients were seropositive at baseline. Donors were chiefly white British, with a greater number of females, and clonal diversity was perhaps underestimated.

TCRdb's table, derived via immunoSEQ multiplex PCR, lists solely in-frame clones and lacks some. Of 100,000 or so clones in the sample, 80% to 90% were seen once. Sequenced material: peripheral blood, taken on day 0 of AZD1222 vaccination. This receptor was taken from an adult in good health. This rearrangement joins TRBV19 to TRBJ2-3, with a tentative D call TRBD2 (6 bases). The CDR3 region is CASSSSGSTDTQYF. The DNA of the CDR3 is TGTGCCAGTAGTAGTAGCGGTAGCACAGATACGCAGTATTTT.